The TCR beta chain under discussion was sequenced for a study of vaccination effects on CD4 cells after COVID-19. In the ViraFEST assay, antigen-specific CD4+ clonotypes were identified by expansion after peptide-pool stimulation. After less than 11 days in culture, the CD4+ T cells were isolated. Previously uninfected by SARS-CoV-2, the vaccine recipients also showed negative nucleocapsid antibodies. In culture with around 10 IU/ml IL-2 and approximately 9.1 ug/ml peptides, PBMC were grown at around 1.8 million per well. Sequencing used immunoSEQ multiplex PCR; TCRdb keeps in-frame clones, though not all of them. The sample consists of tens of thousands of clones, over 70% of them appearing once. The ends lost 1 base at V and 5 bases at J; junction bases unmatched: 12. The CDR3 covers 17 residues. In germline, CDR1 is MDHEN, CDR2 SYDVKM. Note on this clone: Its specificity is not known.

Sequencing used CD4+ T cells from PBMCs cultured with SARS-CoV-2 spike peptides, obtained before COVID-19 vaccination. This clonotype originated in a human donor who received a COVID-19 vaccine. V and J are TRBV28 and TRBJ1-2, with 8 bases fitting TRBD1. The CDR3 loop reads CASSLSNAQGAGYGYTF. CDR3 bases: TGTGCCAGCAGTTTATCAAACGCTCAGGGGGCTGGGTATGGCTACACCTTC.